What follows is one T cell receptor (beta chain) and its context. This clone was found a few times. Its antigen remains undetermined. Base qualities are not provided; no much larger clone lies one nucleotide away. The method behind the library was the immunoSEQ multiplex PCR assay. A mixture of 60 forward primers for TCR Vbeta segments and 13 reverse primers for TCR Jbeta segments was used in the multiplex PCR. Amplification of the CDR3 region of rearranged TCR beta genes was performed with a multiplex PCR assay on genomic DNA. The amplified TCR beta libraries were sequenced on the Illumina HiSeq System as 87-base-pair reads. The study's own analysis went as follows. In a later analysis, tens of millions of unique TCR beta chains were counted across the approximately 640 repertoires, and around 11 million of these chains were shared by at least two donors. Raw reads were error-corrected and collapsed into unique sequences with a nearest-neighbor algorithm that merged closely related sequences to remove PCR and sequencing errors. Alignment of CDR3 sequences to IMGT reference sequences was used to assign V, D and J gene segments. For a sequence to be retained, at least a six-nucleotide match to both a V gene segment and a J gene segment was required. Rearrangements were classified as productive when the CDR3 lacked stop codons and remained in frame with V and J, and all other rearrangements were classified as non-productive. Following IMGT convention, CDR3 was defined as the stretch from the second conserved V-encoded cysteine up to the conserved J-encoded phenylalanine. Sequences without an unambiguous match to a single V gene segment were excluded from the earlier analysis of 450 to 650 of the donors. An earlier analysis of roughly 590 of the donors called V segments functional above 56.7% productive rearrangements and segregating when the between-donor standard deviation exceeded 5%. A statistical classification framework was built for diagnosing cytomegalovirus status from the catalog of TCR beta chain sequences. In a later analysis, V and J genes were assigned by comparing TCR nucleotide sequences against IMGT/GENE-DB human TR gene sequences. A later analysis assigned CDR3 sequences and most-parsimonious VDJ recombination scenarios with the TCRdist pipeline. In a later analysis, every TCR beta chain was defined by the combination of its CDR3 amino acid sequence and its V-gene family, and reads without a unique V-gene family were dropped. A later analysis removed 500 to 650 highly shared, low-generation-probability nucleotide sequences to deal with suspected cross-contamination and a sequencing artifact. In a later analysis, a clonal expansion index was calculated for each public chain from normalized within-repertoire ranks of inferred template counts. In a later analysis, generation probabilities were computed with a VDJ recombination model fitted to out-of-frame rearrangements, and the resulting probabilities were checked against IGoR. In a later analysis, TCR-TCR, TCR-HLA and TCR-CMV co-occurrence was scored with hypergeometric tests, and a repertoire-size bias correction was applied to TCR pairs. A later analysis estimated false discovery rates by permuting HLA or CMV assignments 20 times. A later analysis grouped co-occurring TCRs with DBSCAN, adding TCRdist sequence similarity when clustering within HLA-allele-positive subsets. Co-occurrence clustering excluded repertoires with fewer than 30,000 or more than 120,000 public chains, plus five with anomalous nucleotide sharing. TCRdb obtained this table from immuneACCESS and retained in-frame rearrangements with V and J assigned. These tables miss some clones; where compared with another copy, unresolved V genes account for less than half of the shortfall, and the remainder is unexplained. The DNA gave D and trimming, while V, J and clone size come from that table. Recorded for this sample are about 110,000 clones; about four fifths of them occurred a single time. 2.2% of the sample is held by the ten biggest clonotypes.

The record originates from a study of cytomegalovirus exposure and HLA in healthy donors (TCRdb year 2017). For the study in its entirety: According to an earlier analysis of around 600 of the donors, about 190 million T cells yielded roughly 100 million unique TCR beta sequences and 276 Gb of sequence data. About 330 gigabases of sequencing data and around 80 million unique TCR sequences made up an early release that covered approximately 700 HLA-typed donors. Of the roughly 400 genotyped donors, 75% to 85% were placed in the genetic ancestry cluster associated with self-reported Caucasian donors. The study aimed to test whether signatures of past pathogen exposure could be identified by cataloging public T cell receptors. Using immunosequencing, the study profiled T cell repertoires from 500 to 800 subjects and related those repertoires to cytomegalovirus serostatus. In addition to the first cohort of about 650 subjects, a separate validation cohort of under 150 different subjects was used. The study combined high-throughput TCR immunosequencing, statistical association of individual TCRs with disease status, and machine learning to predict cytomegalovirus infection status. A later analysis re-analyzed previously published TCR beta repertoires from roughly 630 donors and added high-resolution HLA genotyping to study TCR occurrence patterns. Rather than using new phenotypic data, the later analysis identified candidate immune exposures from TCR beta sequences and from how often those sequences occurred across donors. To decide whether each TCR beta V gene segment behaved as functional or pseudogenic, an earlier analysis of some 540 of the donors relied on high-throughput TCR beta sequencing. Donor age, sex, ethnicity and CMV serostatus were collected together with the repertoire data. In a later genetic analysis, genome-wide SNP genotypes for about 55% of the roughly 700 donors were used, and that subset was treated as a discovery cohort. Every repertoire in the discovery cohort had been generated on one and the same sequencing platform. HLA typing included class I and class II loci at four-digit resolution. Typing coverage varied by locus: about 620-640 donors for A, B, C, DRB1 and DQB1; more than 500 for DQA1; more than 600 for DPA1; around 490 for DPB1. Five DR-DQ haplotypes were treated as single units for association and clustering because of strong linkage in the cohort. Across some 400 genotyped donors of the cohort, an average of about 220,000 unique TCR beta nucleotide sequences per donor were sequenced, and approximately 17% of those sequences were non-productive.

The cohort was made up of 666 healthy bone marrow donors. At the time of sampling, all cohort members were nominally healthy, though unrecorded immune exposures were likely present. The donor was CMV seronegative and was included in the group of about 400 seronegative cohort members. Each donor provided a peripheral blood sample, and peripheral blood mononuclear cells were used for TCR beta sequencing. The Qiagen DNeasy Blood Extraction Kit was used to extract genomic DNA from the blood cell samples. Summary of the overall study and its limitations: Roughly uniform sequencing depth across donors was assumed in presence/absence analyses, although this assumption may not hold. Because the 87-base-pair reads could not distinguish some IMGT-functional V segments, including TRBV6-2 and TRBV6-3, those segments were excluded. Most TCR sequences were observed very rarely across donors, whereas some public TCRs were present in many individuals. In an earlier analysis of approximately 590 of the donors, most TCR beta V segments appeared in productive rearrangements about 87% or about 30% of the time, broadly matching IMGT annotations. Compared with the approximately 710-donor mean, donors in an Asian-associated ancestry cluster had fewer N-insertions in productive TCRs, according to a later genetic analysis. V-gene and J-gene trimming of TCR beta chains was associated with a missense DCLRE1C variant in a later genetic analysis, and the association was replicated in an independent cohort. According to the authors, the approach could potentially be generalized to other disease states and immunological phenotypes. A further reported finding was that TCR beta sequences accurately predicted the HLA-A and HLA-B alleles for most subjects in the first cohort. Linkage disequilibrium might explain the correlated functional status among segregating V segments, but an unknown experimental factor could not be ruled out. Cytomegalovirus status was reported to be diagnosed by the classifier with high specificity and sensitivity in both the original and validation cohorts. In a later analysis, HLA-associated TCR beta chains showed more clonal expansion and lower generation probabilities than non-associated chains that were equally common. At a false discovery rate of 0.05, a later analysis linked under 20,000 TCR beta sequences to specific HLA alleles. When HLA alleles, especially DR and DQ, strongly co-occurred, TCR associations were difficult to assign to individual alleles. A cluster of highly shared sequence variants was judged likely to represent a technical artifact of the sequencing pipeline. The study gave a list of 150 to 200 TCR beta chains associated with cytomegalovirus. Immune exposure information for the cohort was limited to CMV serostatus. Because counts were too low, roughly 16 rarely observed V segments, including chromosome 9 orphons, were excluded from the earlier analysis of around 590 of the donors. The cohort was sequenced for TCR beta chains only, and without alpha or paired-chain data the features that could be detected were limited. Because HLA typing was missing for some donors at each locus, association tests included only the typed subset. A later analysis found that TCR association rates varied across HLA loci, with DRB1 alleles showing the most associated TCRs and HLA-C alleles the fewest. In a later analysis, several top co-occurrence clusters were reported to appear linked to parvovirus B19, influenza, CMV and Epstein-Barr virus. Three of the identified cytomegalovirus-associated TCR beta chains were confirmed in vitro to be specific for cytomegalovirus antigens. A later analysis found that most CMV-associated TCR beta chains appeared HLA-restricted, with HLA associations seemingly driven largely by CMV exposure.

Trimming at the junction amounts to 9 bases on V and 7 bases on J, and the germline ends lie 24 bases apart. CDR1 is given as SNHLY and CDR2 as FYNNEI, both from the germline V gene. The CDR3 goes from the cysteine to the phenylalanine over 16 residues. Only CDR3 DNA remains: 48 bases, in frame from the first base. The sequence derives from a woman aged 25 to 39 in good health and CMV-seronegative. The source material was PBMCs. Here the chain combines TRBV2 and TRBJ2-2; the D gene remains uncertain. The CDR3 reads as follows: CASLFGGLGLGGELFF. The DNA sequence is TGTGCCAGTCTCTTTGGCGGCCTAGGCTTGGGCGGGGAGCTGTTTTTT.